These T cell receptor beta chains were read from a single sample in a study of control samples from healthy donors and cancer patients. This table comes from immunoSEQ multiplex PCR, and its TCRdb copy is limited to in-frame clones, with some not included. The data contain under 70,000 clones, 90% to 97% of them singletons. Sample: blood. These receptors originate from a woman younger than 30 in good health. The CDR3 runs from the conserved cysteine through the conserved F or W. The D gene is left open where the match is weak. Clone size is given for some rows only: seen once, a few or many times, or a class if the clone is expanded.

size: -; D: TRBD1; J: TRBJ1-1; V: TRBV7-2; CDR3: CASSSQGGGFNTEAFF; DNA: TGTGCCAGCAGCTCCCAGGGGGGGGGATTTAACACTGAAGCTTTCTTT
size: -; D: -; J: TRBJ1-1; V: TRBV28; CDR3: CASSLQGTTEAFF; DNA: TGTGCCAGCAGTTTACAGGGTACGACTGAAGCTTTCTTT
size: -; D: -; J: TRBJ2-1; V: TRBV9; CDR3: CASSPRAHNEQFF; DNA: TGTGCCAGCAGCCCCAGGGCCCACAATGAGCAGTTCTTC
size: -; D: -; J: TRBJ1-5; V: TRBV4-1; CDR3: CASSQEYQRVWPQHF; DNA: TGCGCCAGCAGCCAAGAGTATCAGCGGGTTTGGCCCCAGCATTTT
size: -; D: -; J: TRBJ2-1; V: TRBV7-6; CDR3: CASRKGDEQFF; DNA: TGTGCCAGCAGGAAAGGCGATGAGCAGTTCTTC
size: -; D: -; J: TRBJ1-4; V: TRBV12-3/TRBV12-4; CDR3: CASSRGGNEKLFF; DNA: TGTGCCAGCAGTCGGGGGGGGAATGAAAAACTGTTTTTT
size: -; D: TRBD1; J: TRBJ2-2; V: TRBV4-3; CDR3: CASSQEFGTGSGELFF; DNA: TGCGCCAGCAGCCAAGAGTTCGGGACAGGGTCCGGGGAGCTGTTTTTT
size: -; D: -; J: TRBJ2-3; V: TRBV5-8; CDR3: CASSFKLDTQYF; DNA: TGTGCCAGCAGCTTCAAGCTGGATACGCAGTATTTT
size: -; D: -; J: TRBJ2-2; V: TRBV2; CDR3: CANGRRNTGELFF; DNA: TGTGCCAACGGACGGAGAAACACCGGGGAGCTGTTTTTT
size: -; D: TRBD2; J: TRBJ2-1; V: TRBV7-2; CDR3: CASSPSGLAGGLNEQFF; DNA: TGTGCCAGCAGCCCGTCGGGACTAGCGGGGGGGCTCAATGAGCAGTTCTTC
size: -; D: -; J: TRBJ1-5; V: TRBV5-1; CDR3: CASAPGGGNQPQHF; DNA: TGCGCCAGCGCCCCCGGGGGAGGCAATCAGCCCCAGCATTTT
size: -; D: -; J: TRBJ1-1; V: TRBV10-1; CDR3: CASSRERNTEAFF; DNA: TGCGCCAGCAGTAGGGAACGGAACACTGAAGCTTTCTTT
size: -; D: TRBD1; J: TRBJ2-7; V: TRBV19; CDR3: CASMMTGDSYEQYF; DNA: TGTGCCAGTATGATGACAGGGGACTCCTACGAGCAGTACTTC
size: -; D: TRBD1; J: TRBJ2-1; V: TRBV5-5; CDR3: CASSPTGQVYNEQFF; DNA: TGTGCCAGCAGCCCTACCGGACAGGTTTACAATGAGCAGTTCTTC
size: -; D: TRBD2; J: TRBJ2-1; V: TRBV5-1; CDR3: CASSLILAGNNEQFF; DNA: TGCGCCAGCAGCTTGATATTAGCGGGGAATAATGAGCAGTTCTTC
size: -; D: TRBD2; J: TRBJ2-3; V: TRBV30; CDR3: CAWQTSGGTDTQYF; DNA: TGTGCCTGGCAGACTAGCGGGGGCACAGATACGCAGTATTTT
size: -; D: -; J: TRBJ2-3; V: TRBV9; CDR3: CASSVGRVPMYSDTQYF; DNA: TGTGCCAGCAGCGTAGGCAGGGTTCCTATGTACTCAGATACGCAGTATTTT
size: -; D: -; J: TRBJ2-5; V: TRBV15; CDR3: CATSPLKDKWETQYF; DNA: TGTGCCACCAGCCCCCTGAAGGACAAGTGGGAGACCCAGTACTTC
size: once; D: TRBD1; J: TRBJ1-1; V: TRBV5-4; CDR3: CASSPPDRGNPEAFF; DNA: TGTGCCAGCAGCCCCCCGGACAGGGGTAATCCTGAAGCTTTCTTT
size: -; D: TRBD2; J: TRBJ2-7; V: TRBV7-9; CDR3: CASSSGLAGTYEQYF; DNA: TGTGCCAGCAGTTCAGGGCTAGCGGGGACCTACGAGCAGTACTTC
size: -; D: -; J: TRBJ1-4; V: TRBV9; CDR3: CASSVGLQRQNEKLFF; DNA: TGTGCCAGCAGCGTAGGGCTCCAGAGGCAGAATGAAAAACTGTTTTTT
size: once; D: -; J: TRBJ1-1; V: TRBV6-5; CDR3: CASNPTRNTEAFF; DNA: TGTGCCAGCAACCCAACACGGAACACTGAAGCTTTTTTT
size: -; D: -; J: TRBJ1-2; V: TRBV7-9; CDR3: CASSLMERESYGYTF; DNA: TGTGCCAGCAGCTTAATGGAACGCGAAAGTTATGGCTACACCTTC
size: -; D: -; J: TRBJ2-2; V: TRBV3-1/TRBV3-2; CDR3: CASKADRGATGELFF; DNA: TGTGCCAGCAAAGCGGACCGGGGGGCAACCGGGGAGCTGTTTTTT
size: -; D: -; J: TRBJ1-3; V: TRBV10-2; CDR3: CASLVDSGNTIYF; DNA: TGCGCCAGCCTGGTGGACTCTGGAAACACCATATATTTT
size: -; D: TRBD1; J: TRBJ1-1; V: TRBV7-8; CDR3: CASSLLGTGVMNTEAFF; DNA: TGTGCCAGCAGCTTACTCGGGACAGGAGTGATGAACACTGAAGCTTTCTTT
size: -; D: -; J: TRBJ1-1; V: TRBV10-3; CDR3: CAISPSQGMNTEAFF; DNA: TGTGCCATCAGTCCCTCCCAGGGGATGAACACTGAAGCTTTCTTT
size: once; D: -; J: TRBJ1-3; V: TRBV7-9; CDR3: CASSQGNTIYF; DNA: TGTGCCAGCAGCCAGGGAAACACCATATATTTT
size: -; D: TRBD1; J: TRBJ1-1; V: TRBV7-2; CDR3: CASSHRGGNTEAFF; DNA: TGTGCCAGCAGCCACAGGGGTGGGAACACTGAAGCTTTCTTT
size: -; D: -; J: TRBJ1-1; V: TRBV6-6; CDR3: CASSYSIDGLNTEAFF; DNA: TGTGCCAGCAGTTACTCGATCGACGGATTGAACACTGAAGCTTTCTTT
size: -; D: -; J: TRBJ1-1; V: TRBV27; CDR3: CASSLGVLNTEAFF; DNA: TGTGCCAGCAGTTTAGGCGTCTTGAACACTGAAGCTTTCTTT
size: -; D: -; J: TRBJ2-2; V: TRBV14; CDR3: CASSRKPGTFTGELFF; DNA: TGTGCCAGCAGCCGCAAACCCGGGACATTCACCGGGGAGCTGTTTTTT
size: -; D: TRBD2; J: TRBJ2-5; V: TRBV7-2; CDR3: CASSFTSGQETQYF; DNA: TGTGCCAGCAGCTTTACTAGCGGACAAGAGACCCAGTACTTC